These T cell receptor beta chains were read from a single sample in a study of human T cells and chemical hapten exposure. TCRdb fed the RACE reads into MiXCR, producing one record per CDR3 protein. Of over 300,000 distinct CDR3 sequences listed, 4.5% to 5.5% are singletons. Sequences were derived from whole blood, sampled in connection with sensitization to the hapten diphenylcyclopropenone (DPC). These receptors all stem from a woman aged 45-65 years with alopecia areata. Some clones in this sample may be carry-over from other donors' samples. Both conserved end residues are part of each CDR3. A D gene is named only where the DNA matches it firmly. Clone size is given for some rows only: seen once, a few or many times, or a class if the clone is expanded.

TRBV12-3/TRBV12-4	NA	many	TRBJ1-6	CASSPLYNSPLHF	TGTGCCAGCAGTCCCCTTTATAATTCACCCCTCCACTTT
TRBV10-3	NA	many	TRBJ1-5	CAISEWGLNQPQHF	TGTGCCATCAGTGAGTGGGGGCTCAATCAGCCCCAGCATTTT
TRBV20-1	TRBD1	many	TRBJ2-7	CSASSGTGDYEQYF	TGCAGTGCTAGCTCGGGGACAGGGGACTACGAGCAGTACTTC
TRBV6-1	TRBD2	NA	TRBJ2-7	CASSTSGSVYEQYF	TGTGCCAGCAGTACTAGCGGGAGTGTCTACGAGCAGTACTTC
TRBV2	NA	many	TRBJ2-7	CASTEQPSYEQYF	TGTGCCAGCACGGAACAGCCATCCTACGAGCAGTACTTC
TRBV20-1	TRBD1	once	TRBJ2-2	CSARDSLTGGIGELFF	TGCAGTGCTAGAGATTCTTTGACAGGGGGAATCGGGGAGCTGTTTTTT
TRBV6-5	TRBD1	few	TRBJ1-4	CASSDRVANEKLFF	TGTGCCAGCAGTGACAGGGTAGCTAATGAAAAACTGTTTTTT
TRBV24-1	NA	few	TRBJ2-3	CATSDLDSPSTDTQYF	TGTGCCACCAGTGACCTGGACAGTCCTAGCACAGATACGCAGTATTTT
TRBV20-1	NA	NA	TRBJ2-7	CSARDRNDEQYF	TGCAGTGCTAGAGATCGGAACGACGAGCAGTACTTC
TRBV3-1	NA	many	TRBJ2-7	CASSPGMGSGEQYF	TGTGCCAGCAGCCCGGGAATGGGGTCGGGCGAGCAGTACTTC
TRBV5-1	NA	NA	TRBJ1-2	CASSLGSRDLYGYTF	TGCGCCAGCAGCTTGGGATCCCGGGATCTCTATGGCTACACCTTC
TRBV6-2/TRBV6-3	TRBD2	few	TRBJ2-1	CASIPAGGPRGEQFF	TGTGCCAGCATTCCGGCGGGAGGGCCGCGGGGTGAGCAGTTCTTC
TRBV12-3/TRBV12-4	NA	many	TRBJ1-4	CASSWGPDEKLFF	TGTGCCAGCAGCTGGGGCCCCGATGAAAAACTGTTTTTT
TRBV20-1	NA	NA	TRBJ2-7	CSALAREAGYEQYF	TGCAGTGCTTTAGCGAGGGAGGCCGGCTACGAGCAGTACTTC
TRBV2	NA	many	TRBJ1-4	CASRGDAGELFF	TGTGCCAGCAGAGGGGACGCCGGGGAACTGTTTTTT
TRBV9	TRBD2	many	TRBJ2-3	CASSSRAGGLSDTQYF	TGTGCCAGCAGCTCTCGAGCGGGGGGGCTCTCAGATACGCAGTATTTT
TRBV11-2	NA	NA	TRBJ2-1	CASSLAPGRSGNEQFF	TGTGCCAGCAGCTTAGCCCCAGGGCGATCGGGCAATGAGCAGTTCTTC
TRBV13	NA	many	TRBJ2-7	CASSSPLKSYEQYF	TGTGCCAGCAGCTCCCCTCTGAAATCCTACGAGCAGTACTTC
TRBV12-3/TRBV12-4	TRBD2	few	TRBJ2-1	CASTPQPGLAGNEQFF	TGTGCCAGCACCCCCCAACCGGGACTAGCGGGCAATGAGCAGTTCTTC
TRBV29-1	TRBD2	many	TRBJ2-1	CSVVGGLADYNEQFF	TGCAGCGTTGTTGGAGGTCTAGCGGATTACAATGAGCAGTTCTTC
TRBV12-3/TRBV12-4	NA	NA	TRBJ2-5	CASTLMKSETQYF	TGTGCCAGCACTTTAATGAAGTCCGAGACCCAGTACTTC
TRBV7-2	NA	few	TRBJ2-5	CASTTRLQETQYF	TGTGCCAGCACCACGCGGCTCCAAGAGACCCAGTACTTC
TRBV3-1	TRBD1	many	TRBJ1-2	CASSEDRAYGYTF	TGTGCCAGCAGCGAGGACAGGGCCTATGGCTACACCTTC
TRBV12-3/TRBV12-4	TRBD1	NA	TRBJ1-4	CASRYRGRNEKLFF	TGTGCCAGCAGATACAGGGGGAGGAATGAAAAACTGTTTTTT
TRBV12-3/TRBV12-4	NA	once	TRBJ1-4	CASSSRDGLNEKLFF	TGTGCCAGCAGTAGCCGGGACGGACTTAATGAAAAACTGTTTTTT
TRBV4-2	TRBD1	many	TRBJ1-4	CASSQDGGGADEKLFF	TGTGCCAGCAGCCAAGATGGAGGGGGCGCTGACGAAAAACTGTTTTTT
TRBV3-1	TRBD1	many	TRBJ2-7	CASSPQGVEQYF	TGTGCCAGCAGCCCGCAGGGGGTCGAGCAGTACTTC
TRBV12-3/TRBV12-4	TRBD2	many	TRBJ2-1	CASSWTSGRAYNEQFF	TGTGCCAGCAGCTGGACTAGCGGGAGGGCCTACAATGAGCAGTTCTTC
TRBV7-3	NA	many	TRBJ2-3	CASRPTPSSTDTQYF	TGTGCCAGCAGGCCGACACCTTCGAGCACAGATACGCAGTATTTT
TRBV20-1	NA	NA	TRBJ1-3	CSAREGALGNTIYF	TGCAGTGCTAGAGAAGGGGCACTCGGAAACACCATATATTTT
TRBV2	NA	many	TRBJ2-2	CASIPDTGELFF	TGTGCCAGCATCCCGGACACCGGGGAGCTGTTTTTT
TRBV6-6	TRBD2	many	TRBJ2-7	CASSQTSGPGEQYF	TGTGCCAGCAGTCAGACTAGCGGGCCGGGAGAGCAGTACTTC
TRBV7-9	NA	many	TRBJ2-5	CASSSSVTAQETQYF	TGTGCCAGCAGCTCCTCCGTAACAGCTCAAGAGACCCAGTACTTC
TRBV7-2	NA	few	TRBJ2-7	CASSSTTGWAYEQYF	TGTGCCAGCAGCTCCACCACAGGGTGGGCCTACGAGCAGTACTTC
TRBV4-2	NA	few	TRBJ2-7	CASSPAGKTYEQYF	TGTGCCAGCAGCCCGGCCGGAAAAACCTACGAGCAGTACTTC
TRBV29-1	TRBD1	NA	TRBJ1-1	CSVEGTGGRRTEAFF	TGCAGCGTTGAGGGTACAGGGGGCAGGAGAACTGAAGCTTTCTTT
TRBV2	TRBD1	NA	TRBJ1-1	CASSVKEGTAGLNTEAFF	TGTGCCAGCAGTGTTAAAGAGGGGACAGCGGGTTTGAACACTGAAGCTTTCTTT
TRBV25-1	NA	many	TRBJ1-2	CASSFSPYGYTF	TGTGCCAGCAGTTTCAGCCCCTATGGCTACACCTTC
TRBV30	NA	few	TRBJ1-2	CAWSSSGSGYTF	TGTGCCTGGAGCTCGTCCGGGAGTGGCTACACCTTC
TRBV3-1	TRBD2	NA	TRBJ2-2	CASRHLAGGPDGELFF	TGTGCCAGCAGACACCTAGCGGGGGGGCCCGACGGGGAGCTGTTTTTT
TRBV4-1	NA	few	TRBJ2-7	CASSQGQEGPYEQYF	TGCGCCAGCAGCCAGGGCCAAGAGGGGCCCTACGAGCAGTACTTC
TRBV3-1	TRBD2	many	TRBJ2-5	CASSQGRLAGGLAQYF	TGTGCCAGCAGCCAAGGCCGACTAGCGGGTGGTTTGGCCCAGTACTTC
TRBV6-4	TRBD2	few	TRBJ2-1	CASSHGGEYNEQFF	TGTGCCAGCAGTCACGGGGGGGAATACAATGAGCAGTTCTTC
TRBV29-1	NA	many	TRBJ1-1	CSATRDTNTEAFF	TGCAGCGCCACCCGGGACACTAACACTGAAGCTTTCTTT
TRBV5-8	NA	many	TRBJ2-1	CASSPALLEQFF	TGTGCCAGCAGCCCGGCCCTCTTGGAGCAGTTCTTC
TRBV28	TRBD1	few	TRBJ2-3	CAGSQGASADTQYF	TGTGCCGGGTCCCAGGGGGCTTCGGCAGATACGCAGTATTTT
TRBV10-3	TRBD2	few	TRBJ2-1	CAISQLAEGYNEQFF	TGTGCCATCAGTCAACTAGCGGAGGGCTACAATGAGCAGTTCTTC
TRBV15	NA	NA	TRBJ1-1	CATSRDNLGATEAFF	TGTGCCACCAGCAGAGATAACCTGGGGGCCACTGAAGCTTTCTTT
TRBV7-9	NA	many	TRBJ2-5	CASSSRLGETQYF	TGTGCCAGCAGCTCCCGGTTAGGGGAGACCCAGTACTTC
TRBV28	NA	NA	TRBJ1-1	CASRGYKNTEAFF	TGTGCCAGCAGAGGGTACAAGAACACTGAAGCTTTCTTT
TRBV3-1	NA	NA	TRBJ2-1	CASSQVSGKEQFF	TGTGCCAGCAGCCAAGTATCCGGGAAGGAGCAGTTCTTC
TRBV3-1	NA	many	TRBJ2-1	CASSQEQLYNEQFF	TGTGCCAGCAGCCAAGAACAGCTCTACAATGAGCAGTTCTTC
TRBV7-2	NA	NA	TRBJ2-6	CASTLRGSPGANVLTF	TGTGCCAGCACCCTAAGGGGATCTCCTGGGGCCAACGTCCTGACTTTC
TRBV4-1	TRBD2	many	TRBJ2-3	CASSPSGGGAYADTQYF	TGCGCCAGCAGCCCCTCTGGCGGGGGGGCCTACGCAGATACGCAGTATTTT
TRBV12-3/TRBV12-4	TRBD2	NA	TRBJ2-3	CASKGASGSTDTQYF	TGTGCCAGCAAGGGGGCTAGCGGGAGTACAGATACGCAGTATTTT
TRBV4-2	NA	few	TRBJ1-5	CASSLQSGNQPQHF	TGTGCCAGCAGCCTCCAATCCGGCAATCAGCCCCAGCATTTT
TRBV29-1	TRBD1	many	TRBJ2-1	CSGGQGNLDNEQFF	TGCAGCGGTGGACAGGGGAATTTGGACAATGAGCAGTTCTTC